The clone carrying this TCR beta chain was observed a single time. TCRdb keeps only in-frame clones here, not all; method: immunoSEQ multiplex PCR. The repertoire holds some 77,000 clones, with 85% to 90% as singletons. Trimming removed 1 base at V and 7 bases at J, with 8 bases between. This CDR3 spans 14 amino acids. CDR1 and CDR2 (germline): LNHNV, YYDKDF (reference sequence). This specimen comes from a study of control samples from healthy donors and cancer patients. This sequence originates from a woman aged 60 to 75 in good health. The chain recombines TRBV15 with TRBJ1-6, with no clear D. Source material: blood. In DNA, the CDR3 is TGTGCCACCAGCAGAGGCCAGGAAAATTCACCCCTCCACTTT. This encodes CATSRGQENSPLHF.